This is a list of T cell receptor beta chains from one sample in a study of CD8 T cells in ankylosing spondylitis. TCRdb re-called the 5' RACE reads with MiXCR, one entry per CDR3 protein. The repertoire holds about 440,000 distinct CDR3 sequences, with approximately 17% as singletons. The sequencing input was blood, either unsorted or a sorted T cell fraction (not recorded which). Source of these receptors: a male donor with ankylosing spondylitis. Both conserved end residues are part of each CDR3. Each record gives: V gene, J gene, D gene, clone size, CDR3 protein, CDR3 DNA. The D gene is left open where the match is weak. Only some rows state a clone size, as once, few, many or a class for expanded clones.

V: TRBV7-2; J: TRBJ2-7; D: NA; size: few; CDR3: CASSLALGRSYEQYF; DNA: TGTGCCAGCAGCTTAGCGCTAGGCAGATCCTACGAGCAGTACTTC
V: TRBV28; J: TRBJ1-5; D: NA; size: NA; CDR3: CASSSLGQPQHF; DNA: TGTGCCAGCAGTTCGTTAGGTCAGCCCCAGCATTTT
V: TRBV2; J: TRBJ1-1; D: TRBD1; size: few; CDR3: CASSEWDRRAFF; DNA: TGTGCCAGCAGTGAGTGGGACAGGCGGGCTTTCTTT
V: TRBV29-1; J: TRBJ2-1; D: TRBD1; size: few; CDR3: CSVWTGDYNEQFF; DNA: TGCAGCGTTTGGACAGGGGACTACAATGAGCAGTTCTTC
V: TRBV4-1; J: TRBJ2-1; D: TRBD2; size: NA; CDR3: CASSPGLAGGRSYNEQFF; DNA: TGCGCCAGCAGCCCAGGACTAGCGGGGGGGCGATCCTACAATGAGCAGTTCTTC
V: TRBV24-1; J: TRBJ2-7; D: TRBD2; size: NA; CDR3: CATPSRLAVLNYEQYF; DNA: TGTGCCACCCCTTCGCGACTAGCGGTCCTTAACTACGAGCAGTACTTC
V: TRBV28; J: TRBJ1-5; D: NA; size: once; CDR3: CASSLPGGGNQPQHF; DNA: TGTGCCAGCAGTTTACCAGGCGGCGGCAATCAGCCCCAGCATTTT
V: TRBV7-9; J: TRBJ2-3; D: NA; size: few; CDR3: CASSLVGQPDTQYF; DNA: TGTGCCAGCAGCTTAGTGGGGCAGCCAGATACGCAGTATTTT
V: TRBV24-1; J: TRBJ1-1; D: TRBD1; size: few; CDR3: CATKQGANTEAFF; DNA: TGTGCCACCAAACAGGGGGCCAACACTGAAGCTTTCTTT
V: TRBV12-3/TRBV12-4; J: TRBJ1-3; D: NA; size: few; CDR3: CASRPGPSGNTIYF; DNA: TGTGCCAGCAGACCCGGGCCCTCTGGAAACACCATATATTTT
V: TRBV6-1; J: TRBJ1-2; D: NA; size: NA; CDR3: CASSGGTQYSNYGYTF; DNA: TGTGCCAGCAGTGGTGGGACACAGTACTCTAACTATGGCTACACCTTC
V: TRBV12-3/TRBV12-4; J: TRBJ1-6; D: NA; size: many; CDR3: CASSLGQYNSPLHF; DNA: TGTGCCAGCAGTTTAGGGCAGTATAATTCACCCCTCCACTTT
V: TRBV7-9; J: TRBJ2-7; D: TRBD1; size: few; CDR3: CASSPGQGAFYEQYF; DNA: TGTGCCAGCAGCCCCGGACAGGGGGCCTTCTACGAGCAGTACTTC
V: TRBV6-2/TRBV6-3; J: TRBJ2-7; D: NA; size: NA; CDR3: CASRRGTGDSSRGSSYEQYF; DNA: TGTGCCAGCAGGAGGGGTACAGGGGACTCATCCCGAGGTTCTTCCTACGAGCAGTACTTC
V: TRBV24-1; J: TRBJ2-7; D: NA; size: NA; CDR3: CATLGDYEQYF; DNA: TGTGCCACCCTGGGGGACTACGAGCAGTACTTC
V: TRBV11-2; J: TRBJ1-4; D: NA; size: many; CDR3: CASSLRPGQRDEKLFF; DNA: TGTGCCAGCAGCTTGCGACCGGGACAACGGGATGAAAAACTGTTTTTT
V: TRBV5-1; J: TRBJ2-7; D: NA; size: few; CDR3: CASSPRTPPYEQYF; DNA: TGCGCCAGCAGCCCGCGGACTCCCCCCTACGAGCAGTACTTC
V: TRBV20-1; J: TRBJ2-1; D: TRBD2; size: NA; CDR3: CSASLPAGVNNEQFF; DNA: TGCAGTGCTAGTCTACCAGCGGGGGTTAACAATGAGCAGTTCTTC
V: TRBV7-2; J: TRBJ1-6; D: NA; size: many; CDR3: CASSGTANNSPLHF; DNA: TGTGCCAGCAGTGGGACTGCGAATAATTCACCCCTCCACTTT
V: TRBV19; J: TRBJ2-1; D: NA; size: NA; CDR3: CASNRRDRLNEQFF; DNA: TGTGCCAGTAACCGCCGGGACCGGTTGAATGAGCAGTTCTTC
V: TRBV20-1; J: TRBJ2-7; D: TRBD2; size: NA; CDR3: CSARDSGGPGVEQYF; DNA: TGCAGTGCTAGAGATTCGGGAGGGCCGGGGGTCGAGCAGTACTTC
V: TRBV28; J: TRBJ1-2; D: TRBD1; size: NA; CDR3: CASSFPGTGGEGYGYTF; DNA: TGTGCCAGCAGTTTTCCCGGGACAGGGGGCGAGGGCTATGGCTACACCTTC
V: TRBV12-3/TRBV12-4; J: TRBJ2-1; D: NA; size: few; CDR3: CASSLVPRAQNNEQFF; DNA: TGTGCCAGCAGTTTAGTGCCCAGGGCCCAAAACAATGAGCAGTTCTTC
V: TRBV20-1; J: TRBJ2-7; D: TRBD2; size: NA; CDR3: CSAPFVTSGRKLF; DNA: TGCAGTGCCCCCTTCGTGACTAGCGGGAGGAAGCTGTTC
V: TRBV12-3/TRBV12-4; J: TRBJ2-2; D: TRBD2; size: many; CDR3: CASRGGTTNTGELFF; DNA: TGTGCCAGCAGAGGAGGGACTACGAACACCGGGGAGCTGTTTTTT
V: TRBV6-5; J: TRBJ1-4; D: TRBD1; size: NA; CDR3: CASSYFRQGRGEKLFF; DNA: TGTGCCAGCAGTTACTTTAGACAGGGACGGGGTGAAAAACTGTTTTTT
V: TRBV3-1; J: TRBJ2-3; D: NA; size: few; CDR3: CASTTGGTDTQYF; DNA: TGTGCCAGTACGACGGGGGGCACAGATACGCAGTATTTT
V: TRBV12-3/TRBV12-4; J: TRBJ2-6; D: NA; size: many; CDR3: CASSPQGNSGANVLTF; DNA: TGTGCCAGCAGCCCCCAGGGGAACTCTGGGGCCAACGTCCTGACTTTC
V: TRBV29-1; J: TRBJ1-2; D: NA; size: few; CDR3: CSVATAAGGYTF; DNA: TGCAGCGTCGCGACGGCAGCCGGGGGCTACACCTTC
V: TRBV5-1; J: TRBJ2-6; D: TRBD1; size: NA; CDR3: CASSPTGGAAYGANVLTF; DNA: TGCGCCAGCAGCCCCACAGGGGGCGCGGCGTATGGGGCCAACGTCCTGACTTTC
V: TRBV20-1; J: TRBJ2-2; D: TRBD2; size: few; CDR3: CSAIPGGGTGELFF; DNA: TGCAGTGCTATCCCCGGCGGGGGCACCGGGGAGCTGTTTTTT
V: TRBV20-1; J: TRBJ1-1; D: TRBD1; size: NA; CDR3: CSASRDRVGEAFF; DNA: TGCAGTGCTAGCCGGGACAGGGTCGGTGAAGCTTTCTTT
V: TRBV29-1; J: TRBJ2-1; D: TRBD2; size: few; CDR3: CSVEWASGTPYNEQFF; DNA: TGCAGCGTTGAGTGGGCTAGCGGGACCCCCTACAATGAGCAGTTCTTC
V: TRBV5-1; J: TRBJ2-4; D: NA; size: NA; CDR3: CASSSTPDPTRNIQYF; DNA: TGCGCCAGCAGCTCGACACCAGACCCCACCAGGAACATTCAGTACTTC
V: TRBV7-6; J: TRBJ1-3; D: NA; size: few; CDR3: CASSLGASGNTIYF; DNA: TGTGCCAGCAGCTTAGGCGCCTCTGGAAACACCATATATTTT
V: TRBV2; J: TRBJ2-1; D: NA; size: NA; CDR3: CASSERGLPYNEQFF; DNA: TGTGCCAGCAGTGAAAGGGGCCTTCCCTACAATGAGCAGTTCTTC
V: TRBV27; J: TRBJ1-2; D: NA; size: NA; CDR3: CASRPNLGKSGYTF; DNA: TGTGCCAGCAGGCCCAATCTGGGAAAGTCAGGCTACACCTTC
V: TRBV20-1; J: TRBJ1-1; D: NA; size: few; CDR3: CSARQGTGGGAREAFF; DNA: TGCAGTGCTAGACAGGGGACGGGCGGCGGGGCCAGGGAAGCTTTCTTT
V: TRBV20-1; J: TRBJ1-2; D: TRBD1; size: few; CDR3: CSARGGVQGANYGYTF; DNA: TGCAGTGCTAGAGGTGGGGTCCAGGGGGCGAACTATGGCTACACCTTC
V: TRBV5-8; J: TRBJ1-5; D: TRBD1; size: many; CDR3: CASSRTGPAAQPQHF; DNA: TGTGCCAGCAGCCGGACAGGGCCGGCAGCTCAGCCCCAGCATTTT
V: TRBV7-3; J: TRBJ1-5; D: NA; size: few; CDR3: CASSPIRGFKGQPQHF; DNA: TGTGCCAGCAGCCCTATCAGGGGCTTTAAGGGACAGCCCCAGCATTTT
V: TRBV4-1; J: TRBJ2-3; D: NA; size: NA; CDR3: CASSQDVGRGATDTQYF; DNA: TGCGCCAGCAGCCAAGATGTGGGCAGGGGTGCCACAGATACGCAGTATTTT
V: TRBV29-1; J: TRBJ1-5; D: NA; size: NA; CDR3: CSVGDSNQPQHF; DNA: TGCAGCGTCGGGGATAGCAATCAGCCCCAGCATTTT
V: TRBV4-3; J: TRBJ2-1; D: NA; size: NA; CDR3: CASSPAAEGYNEQFF; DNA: TGCGCCAGCAGCCCCGCGGCCGAGGGATACAATGAGCAGTTCTTC
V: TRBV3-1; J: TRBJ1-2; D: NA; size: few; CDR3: CASSQDAHPDGYTF; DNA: TGTGCCAGCAGCCAAGATGCCCACCCCGACGGCTACACCTTC
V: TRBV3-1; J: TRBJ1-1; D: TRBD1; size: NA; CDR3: CASSIPGQGVTEAFF; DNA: TGTGCCAGCAGCATCCCGGGACAGGGGGTCACTGAAGCTTTCTTT
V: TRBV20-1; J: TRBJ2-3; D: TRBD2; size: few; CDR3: CSARGIGEAGSSPDTQYF; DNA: TGCAGTGCTAGAGGGATTGGGGAAGCGGGGTCCTCCCCCGATACGCAGTATTTT
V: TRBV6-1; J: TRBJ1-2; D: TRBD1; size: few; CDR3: CASTDPDRKYGYTF; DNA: TGTGCCAGCACCGACCCGGACAGGAAATATGGCTACACCTTC
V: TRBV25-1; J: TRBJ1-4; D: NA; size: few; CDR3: CASGNRATNEKLFF; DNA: TGTGCCAGCGGCAACAGGGCAACTAATGAAAAACTGTTTTTT
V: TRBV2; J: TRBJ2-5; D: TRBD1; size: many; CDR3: CASMTGTGRETQYF; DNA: TGTGCCAGCATGACCGGGACAGGGCGAGAGACCCAGTACTTC
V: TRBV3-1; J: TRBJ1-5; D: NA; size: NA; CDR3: CASSIRDVNQPQHF; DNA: TGTGCCAGCAGCATCCGGGACGTAAATCAGCCCCAGCATTTT
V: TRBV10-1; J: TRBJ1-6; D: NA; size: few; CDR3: CASSRDLNSPLHF; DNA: TGCGCCAGCAGCCGGGACCTTAATTCACCCCTCCACTTT
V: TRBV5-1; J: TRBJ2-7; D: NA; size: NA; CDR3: CASSSSSYGPSYEQYF; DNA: TGCGCCAGCAGCTCCAGCTCCTACGGACCCAGCTACGAGCAGTACTTC
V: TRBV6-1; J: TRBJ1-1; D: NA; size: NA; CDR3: CASSGGSLRGTEAFF; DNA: TGTGCCAGCAGTGGTGGATCCCTTCGGGGGACTGAAGCTTTCTTT
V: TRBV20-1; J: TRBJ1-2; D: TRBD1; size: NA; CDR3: CSARPGTGTTNYGYTF; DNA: TGCAGTGCTAGGCCCGGGACAGGGACCACTAACTATGGCTACACCTTC
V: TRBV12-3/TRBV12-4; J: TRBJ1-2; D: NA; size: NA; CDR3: CASSPTGLENYGYTF; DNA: TGTGCCAGCAGTCCCACGGGACTGGAAAACTATGGCTACACCTTC
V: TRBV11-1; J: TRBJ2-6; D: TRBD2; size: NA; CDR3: CASSLPPGGASSGANVLTF; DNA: TGTGCCAGCAGCTTACCCCCGGGGGGAGCCTCCTCTGGGGCCAACGTCCTGACTTTC
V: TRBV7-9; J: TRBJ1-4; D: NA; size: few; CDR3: CASSLAGSHNEKLFF; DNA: TGTGCCAGCAGCTTAGCCGGGTCTCATAATGAAAAACTGTTTTTT
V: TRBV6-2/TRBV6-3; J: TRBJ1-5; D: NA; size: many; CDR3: CASAGGGTLGQPQHF; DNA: TGTGCCAGCGCGGGAGGCGGCACCTTGGGTCAGCCCCAGCATTTT
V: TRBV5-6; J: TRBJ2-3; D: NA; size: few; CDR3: CASSLRRVWGFRKDTQYF; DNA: TGTGCCAGCAGCCTCCGGCGGGTGTGGGGGTTTAGAAAAGATACGCAGTATTTT